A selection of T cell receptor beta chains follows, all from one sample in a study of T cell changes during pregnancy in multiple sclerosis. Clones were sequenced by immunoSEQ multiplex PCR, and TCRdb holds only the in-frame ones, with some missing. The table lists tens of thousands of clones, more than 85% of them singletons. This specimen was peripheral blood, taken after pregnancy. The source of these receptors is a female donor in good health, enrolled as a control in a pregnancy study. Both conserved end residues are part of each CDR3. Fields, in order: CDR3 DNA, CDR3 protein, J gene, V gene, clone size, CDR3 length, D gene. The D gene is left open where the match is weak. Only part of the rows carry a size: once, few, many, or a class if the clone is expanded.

DNA: TGTGCCAGCAGCCTAAGCGGGAGGCCGTTTGATACGCAGTATTTT; CDR3: CASSLSGRPFDTQYF; J: TRBJ2-3; V: TRBV9; size: once; length: 15; D: TRBD2
DNA: TGTGCCAGCAGCTTACTTACTAGCGGGGCCACAGGTACGCAGTATTTT; CDR3: CASSLLTSGATGTQYF; J: TRBJ2-3; V: TRBV11-2; size: -; length: 16; D: TRBD2
DNA: TGTGCCAGCAGCCGTCGGGGGAATACGCAGTATTTT; CDR3: CASSRRGNTQYF; J: TRBJ2-3; V: TRBV11-3; size: -; length: 12; D: -
DNA: TGTGCCAGCAGCGCAGACAGAAACACTGAAGCTTTCTTT; CDR3: CASSADRNTEAFF; J: TRBJ1-1; V: TRBV7-6; size: -; length: 13; D: -
DNA: TGTGCCAGCAGCGAGCGGGGGGGCGTAGAGACCCAGTACTTC; CDR3: CASSERGGVETQYF; J: TRBJ2-5; V: TRBV13; size: -; length: 14; D: TRBD2
DNA: TGTGCCAGCAGCTTCCAACAGGGAGTCACTGAGCAGTTCTTC; CDR3: CASSFQQGVTEQFF; J: TRBJ2-1; V: TRBV11-2; size: -; length: 14; D: -
DNA: TGCGCCAGCAGCTCGGGGTGGGGTGAAGCTTTCTTT; CDR3: CASSSGWGEAFF; J: TRBJ1-1; V: TRBV5-1; size: -; length: 12; D: -
DNA: TGTGCCAGCAGTTACGGTTCGCGGTTTTACGAGCAGTACTTC; CDR3: CASSYGSRFYEQYF; J: TRBJ2-7; V: TRBV6-5; size: -; length: 14; D: -
DNA: TGTGCCAGCAGTTTATTAGGCGGGAGGCCCCTCCCCGAGGCCCAGTACTTC; CDR3: CASSLLGGRPLPEAQYF; J: TRBJ2-5; V: TRBV27; size: -; length: 17; D: TRBD2
DNA: TGTGCCAGTAGTCATGAAAGATCTACGCCTAACTATGGCTACACCTTC; CDR3: CASSHERSTPNYGYTF; J: TRBJ1-2; V: TRBV19; size: -; length: 16; D: -
DNA: TGTGCCAGCAGCGTAGCGGCTAGCCTTTTCACAGATACGCAGTATTTT; CDR3: CASSVAASLFTDTQYF; J: TRBJ2-3; V: TRBV9; size: -; length: 16; D: -
DNA: TGTGCCAGTAGTACGAGGACAGGTAGTTACAATGAGCAGTTCTTC; CDR3: CASSTRTGSYNEQFF; J: TRBJ2-1; V: TRBV19; size: -; length: 15; D: TRBD1
DNA: TGTGCCAGCAGCTACAGGGGCACTAACTATGGCTACACCTTC; CDR3: CASSYRGTNYGYTF; J: TRBJ1-2; V: TRBV7-9; size: -; length: 14; D: TRBD1
DNA: TGTGCCAGCAATAAAAACAGGGTCCCCTACGAGCAGTACTTC; CDR3: CASNKNRVPYEQYF; J: TRBJ2-7; V: TRBV6-5; size: -; length: 14; D: -
DNA: TGTGCCAGCAGCTTTTTACAGGGGGCACCCTACAATGAGCAGTTCTTC; CDR3: CASSFLQGAPYNEQFF; J: TRBJ2-1; V: TRBV7-9; size: -; length: 16; D: TRBD1
DNA: TGTGCCAGCAGCCCGCGACTAGACACAAATGGCTACACCTTC; CDR3: CASSPRLDTNGYTF; J: TRBJ1-2; V: TRBV14; size: -; length: 14; D: -
DNA: TGTGCCACCAGCAGATCCGGTCATGCGGGCGAGCAGTACTTC; CDR3: CATSRSGHAGEQYF; J: TRBJ2-7; V: TRBV15; size: -; length: 14; D: -
DNA: TGTGCCAGCAGTAAACGACGGTTGCAGGGGAAAGCAACTAATGAAAAACTGTTTTTT; CDR3: CASSKRRLQGKATNEKLFF; J: TRBJ1-4; V: TRBV28; size: once; length: 19; D: -
DNA: TGTGCCAGCAGCACGGACAGTTGGACCGGGGAGCTGTTTTTT; CDR3: CASSTDSWTGELFF; J: TRBJ2-2; V: TRBV2; size: -; length: 14; D: -
DNA: TGTGCCAGCAGATCCGGACAGCCGCTTAGCTACACCTTC; CDR3: CASRSGQPLSYTF; J: TRBJ1-2; V: TRBV28; size: -; length: 13; D: -
DNA: TGTGCCAGCAGTTTTTTCGGGGTGAGCGGGGAGCTGTTTTTT; CDR3: CASSFFGVSGELFF; J: TRBJ2-2; V: TRBV28; size: -; length: 14; D: -
DNA: TGCGCCAGCAGCTTGGTGGACAGGGCTAATTCACCCCTCCACTTT; CDR3: CASSLVDRANSPLHF; J: TRBJ1-6; V: TRBV5-1; size: -; length: 15; D: TRBD1
DNA: TGTGCCAGCATCAAAGAGGGTGGGGTCCAAGAGACCCAGTACTTC; CDR3: CASIKEGGVQETQYF; J: TRBJ2-5; V: TRBV6-8; size: -; length: 15; D: -
DNA: TGTGCCAGCAGCTTAGGAGGGGGGGCGTACACTGAAGCTTTCTTT; CDR3: CASSLGGGAYTEAFF; J: TRBJ1-1; V: TRBV7-8; size: -; length: 15; D: -
DNA: TGTGCCAGCAGCTACCTCCGGGACAACTACGAGCAGTACTTC; CDR3: CASSYLRDNYEQYF; J: TRBJ2-7; V: TRBV7-9; size: -; length: 14; D: -
DNA: TGTGCCAGCAGCTCTACGGGACAGGGGGCGATCCTGGCTAATGAAAAACTGTTTTTT; CDR3: CASSSTGQGAILANEKLFF; J: TRBJ1-4; V: TRBV5-5; size: once; length: 19; D: TRBD1
DNA: TGTGCCAGCAGTGCGAAGGAGACTAACTATGGCTACACCTTC; CDR3: CASSAKETNYGYTF; J: TRBJ1-2; V: TRBV2; size: once; length: 14; D: -
DNA: TGTGCCAGCAGCCCGTCGGACAGGGGTTATCAGCCCCAGCATTTT; CDR3: CASSPSDRGYQPQHF; J: TRBJ1-5; V: TRBV5-6; size: -; length: 15; D: TRBD1
DNA: TGTGCCAGCAAACCCACAGGGGGAACCTACGAGCAGTACTTC; CDR3: CASKPTGGTYEQYF; J: TRBJ2-7; V: TRBV28; size: -; length: 14; D: TRBD1
DNA: TGTGCCAGCAGGACGGACAGGGGGAATGAAAAACTGTTTTTT; CDR3: CASRTDRGNEKLFF; J: TRBJ1-4; V: TRBV6-1; size: -; length: 14; D: TRBD1
DNA: TGTGCCAGCAGTTACTCGCCGGGGACCTACGAGCAGTACTTC; CDR3: CASSYSPGTYEQYF; J: TRBJ2-7; V: TRBV6-6; size: -; length: 14; D: -
DNA: TGTGCCAGCAGGGGACAGGGCGACTATGGCTACACCTTC; CDR3: CASRGQGDYGYTF; J: TRBJ1-2; V: TRBV6-5; size: once; length: 13; D: TRBD1
DNA: TGTGCCAGCAGCTTACAGGGTTCCTACAATGAGCAGTTCTTC; CDR3: CASSLQGSYNEQFF; J: TRBJ2-1; V: TRBV11-2; size: -; length: 14; D: -
DNA: TGTGCCAGCAGCTTATTCTCCGGGAACACTGAAGCTTTCTTT; CDR3: CASSLFSGNTEAFF; J: TRBJ1-1; V: TRBV7-9; size: -; length: 14; D: -
DNA: TGTGCCACGCGGGACAGGGACAATCAGCCCCAGCATTTT; CDR3: CATRDRDNQPQHF; J: TRBJ1-5; V: TRBV19; size: -; length: 13; D: TRBD1
DNA: TGTGCCTGGAGGGATCGACAGGCTGGGAATGAAAAACTGTTTTTT; CDR3: CAWRDRQAGNEKLFF; J: TRBJ1-4; V: TRBV30; size: few; length: 15; D: -
DNA: TGTGCCAGCAGCTCCCTAGGTGCGGGTAGTTACGAGACCCAGTACTTC; CDR3: CASSSLGAGSYETQYF; J: TRBJ2-5; V: TRBV5-5; size: -; length: 16; D: -
DNA: TGTGCCAGCAGTTACTCATATTCGGGTGAAAAACTGTTTTTT; CDR3: CASSYSYSGEKLFF; J: TRBJ1-4; V: TRBV6-5; size: -; length: 14; D: -
DNA: TGTGCCAGCAGCAGAGACAGGGGGGATGAGCAGTTCTTC; CDR3: CASSRDRGDEQFF; J: TRBJ2-1; V: TRBV6-4; size: -; length: 13; D: TRBD1
DNA: TGTGCCAGCAGCGTAGGGGGCCTCGAGAGGAAACTGTTTTTT; CDR3: CASSVGGLERKLFF; J: TRBJ1-4; V: TRBV9; size: -; length: 14; D: -
DNA: TGTGCCAGTAGTATGGGGCCCTTAAACAGGGAGACCGCTGGAAACACCATATATTTT; CDR3: CASSMGPLNRETAGNTIYF; J: TRBJ1-3; V: TRBV19; size: -; length: 19; D: -
DNA: TGTGCCACCAGCAGAACTTACAGCTCCGGGGAGCTGTTTTTT; CDR3: CATSRTYSSGELFF; J: TRBJ2-2; V: TRBV15; size: -; length: 14; D: -
DNA: TGTGCCAGCAGGGAGGACCCGGCCGGGTTCTCTGAAGCTTTCTTT; CDR3: CASREDPAGFSEAFF; J: TRBJ1-1; V: TRBV6-1; size: once; length: 15; D: -
DNA: TGCGCCAGCAGCGAGCTGGGACAGGGATCGTACAATGAGCAGTTCTTC; CDR3: CASSELGQGSYNEQFF; J: TRBJ2-1; V: TRBV4-1; size: -; length: 16; D: TRBD1
DNA: TGTGCCAGCAGTTCACAGGGGGCGTGGGGCAATCAGCCCCAGCATTTT; CDR3: CASSSQGAWGNQPQHF; J: TRBJ1-5; V: TRBV28; size: -; length: 16; D: TRBD1
DNA: TGTGCCAGCAGTGAATACAGGGCAGGGGGCTATGGCTACACCTTC; CDR3: CASSEYRAGGYGYTF; J: TRBJ1-2; V: TRBV25-1; size: -; length: 15; D: TRBD1
DNA: TGTGCCAGCAGTGCGAGCTCCTACAATGAGCAGTTCTTC; CDR3: CASSASSYNEQFF; J: TRBJ2-1; V: TRBV6-4; size: -; length: 13; D: -
DNA: TGTGCCAGCAGCTTAGCCCCCGGAAGGGAACGGGGAGCTTTCTTT; CDR3: CASSLAPGRERGAFF; J: TRBJ1-1; V: TRBV7-2; size: -; length: 15; D: -
DNA: TGTGCCAGCAGGCTGGGGGGGGCCAGCTCCTACGAGCAGTACTTC; CDR3: CASRLGGASSYEQYF; J: TRBJ2-7; V: TRBV2; size: -; length: 15; D: -
DNA: TGTGCCAGCAGTTCAGCGGGAGTCTTTGGCAATGAGCAGTTCTTC; CDR3: CASSSAGVFGNEQFF; J: TRBJ2-1; V: TRBV27; size: -; length: 15; D: TRBD2
DNA: TGTGCCAGCAGCCAAGATCGGGAGGCTGGAAACACCATATATTTT; CDR3: CASSQDREAGNTIYF; J: TRBJ1-3; V: TRBV4-2; size: -; length: 15; D: -
DNA: TGTGCTACCGCACGGACAGGGGGTGTTAGGGCTAATGAAAAACTGTTTTTT; CDR3: CATARTGGVRANEKLFF; J: TRBJ1-4; V: TRBV5-6; size: -; length: 17; D: TRBD1
DNA: TGTGCCAGCAGTTTAGGCCCATGGAATCAGCCCCAGCATTTT; CDR3: CASSLGPWNQPQHF; J: TRBJ1-5; V: TRBV28; size: once; length: 14; D: -
DNA: TGTGCCAGCAGCCGGACTAGCGGGAGCTGGGAGCAGTTCTTC; CDR3: CASSRTSGSWEQFF; J: TRBJ2-1; V: TRBV7-2; size: -; length: 14; D: TRBD2
DNA: TGTGCCAGCAGCTTGGACAGGGGGATCCTCCAAGAGACCCAGTACTTC; CDR3: CASSLDRGILQETQYF; J: TRBJ2-5; V: TRBV5-6; size: -; length: 16; D: TRBD1
DNA: TGTGCCAGCAGCTTCGACAGGGCATCTAAAGAAGCTTTCTTT; CDR3: CASSFDRASKEAFF; J: TRBJ1-1; V: TRBV5-4; size: -; length: 14; D: TRBD1
DNA: TGCGCCAGCAGCCAAGATCGAGCAGGGGGCGATGAAAAACTGTTTTTT; CDR3: CASSQDRAGGDEKLFF; J: TRBJ1-4; V: TRBV4-3; size: -; length: 16; D: TRBD1
DNA: TGCGCCAGCACACCCCAGGGCCAGACTAATTCACCCCTCCACTTT; CDR3: CASTPQGQTNSPLHF; J: TRBJ1-6; V: TRBV10-2; size: few; length: 15; D: -
DNA: TGTGCCAGCAGCTTGGTTCAGGGGAGCGGAGCTTTCTTT; CDR3: CASSLVQGSGAFF; J: TRBJ1-1; V: TRBV5-4; size: -; length: 13; D: -
DNA: TGTGCCAGCAGCGTGACAGGGGGCGTGGAGACCCAGTACTTC; CDR3: CASSVTGGVETQYF; J: TRBJ2-5; V: TRBV9; size: -; length: 14; D: TRBD1